Below, 30 T cell receptor beta chains from the same sample are listed, as sequenced in a study of blood T cell repertoires in COVID-19. Repertoires were generated with immunoSEQ multiplex PCR, while TCRdb's copy carries only in-frame clones and drops some. Here the sample spans about 240,000 clones, about 81% being singletons. The source material was peripheral blood. The receptors shown here come from a woman aged 55-69 years with active or convalescent COVID-19.

In its sample, this clone was seen a few times. The V call is TRBV6-6, the J call TRBJ1-2, with 7 bases that match TRBD1. The V gene's germline CDR1 is MNHNY and CDR2 SVGAGI (reference sequence). The CDR3 spans 13 residues. J lost 6 bases, V lost 0 bases, and 1 base had no gene match. The CDR3 loop reads CASSYSTGNGYTF. CDR3 sequence (DNA): TGTGCCAGCAGTTACTCGACAGGGAATGGCTACACCTTC.

This chain uses TRBV19 with TRBJ2-1; TRBD2 matches at 10 bases. The V and J ends lost 6 bases and 5 bases, in that order; junction bases with no gene match: 7. This CDR3 comprises 15 residues. CDR1 and CDR2 from the germline V gene are LNHDA and SQIVND (reference sequence). The CDR3 sequence: CASSPSGSNNNEQFF. In DNA, the CDR3 is TGTGCCAGTAGCCCTAGCGGGAGCAATAACAATGAGCAGTTCTTC.

The CDR3 here is CALPANLGGYTF. The DNA of the CDR3 is TGTGCCTTACCTGCTAACCTCGGGGGCTACACCTTC. The chain has TRBV30 and TRBJ1-2; no firm D call. Germline V gene sequence: CDR1 GTSNPN, CDR2 SVGIG (reference sequence). The CDR3 spans 12 residues. V dropped 7 bases and J dropped 8 bases, with 17 bases sitting between them.

V and J are TRBV7-9 and TRBJ1-1; 8 bases fit TRBD1. CDR3 length: 13 residues. Germline CDR1 SEHNR, CDR2 FQNEAQ (reference sequence). Trimming at V came to 5 bases and at J to 4 bases, leaving 3 bases not matched to a gene. DNA of the CDR3: TGTGCCAGCAGCCAGGGGGCAGGCACTGAAGCTTTCTTT. Its translation: CASSQGAGTEAFF.

The gene calls are TRBV7-3 and TRBJ2-2; possibly TRBD1 for D (6 bases). CDR3 length: 15 residues. Germline V gene sequence: CDR1 SGHTA, CDR2 FQGTGA. V was pared by 5 bases and J by 2 bases, with 12 bases between. The CDR3 is CASSARTANTGELFF. DNA for the CDR3: TGTGCCAGCAGCGCTAGGACAGCCAACACCGGGGAGCTGTTTTTT.

The CDR3, as DNA: TGTGCCACCAGCAGAGAACTAGCCCAAGAGACCCAGTACTTC. This translates into CATSRELAQETQYF. The chain uses TRBV15 and TRBJ2-5; possibly TRBD2 for D (6 bases). Trimming removed 0 bases from V and 1 base from J, with 6 bases in between. CDR1 LNHNV and CDR2 YYDKDF come from the germline V gene (reference sequence). This CDR3 spans 14 amino acids.

DNA of the CDR3: TGTGCCAGCAGCCCGGGACTAGTGAGAGATACGCAGTATTTT. It encodes CASSPGLVRDTQYF. The V call is TRBV3-1 (or the pseudogene TRBV3-2), the J call TRBJ2-3, with 8 bases aligning to TRBD2. Germline CDR1 reads LGHDT; CDR2 reads YNNKEL (reference sequence). With 4 bases clipped from V and 5 bases from J, the junction kept 5 bases outside the gene matches. The length of the CDR3 is 14 residues.

The chain is built from TRBV27 and TRBJ1-1; D is possibly TRBD1 (5 bases). The CDR3 is made up of 15 amino acids. Germline V gene data show CDR1 as MNHEY and CDR2 as SMNVEV (reference sequence). V was shortened by 4 bases and J by 7 bases, with 19 bases between the two germline ends. Written as DNA, the CDR3 is TGTGCCAGCAGTTATCAGGGCGGTGGAGCTTATGAAGCTTTCTTT. Translation gives CASSYQGGGAYEAFF.

The V call is TRBV4-1, the J call TRBJ1-3; no firm D call. Per the germline V gene, CDR1 is MGHRA and CDR2 is YSYEKL. CDR3 size: 13 residues. V gave up 2 bases and J gave up 4 bases, with 6 bases separating them. CDR3 sequence (DNA): TGCGCCAGCAGCCAATATATCGGAAACACCATATATTTT. Protein product: CASSQYIGNTIYF.

The rearrangement uses TRBV19 and TRBJ1-5, with 7 bases fitting TRBD1. Germline loops: CDR1 LNHDA, CDR2 SQIVND (reference sequence). After removal of 4 bases from V and 0 bases from J, the junction contained 3 bases not matched to a gene. The CDR3 length is 15 residues. The CDR3 sequence is CASSTDRRSNQPQHF. In DNA, the CDR3 is TGTGCCAGTAGTACGGACAGGCGTAGCAATCAGCCCCAGCATTTT.

The V call is TRBV5-1, the J call TRBJ1-1; TRBD1 is a possible D gene (5 bases). The V gene lost 4 bases and the J gene lost 6 bases, with 19 bases spanning the gap. The CDR3 consists of 15 residues. Germline CDR1 is SGHRS and CDR2 is YFSETQ. This CDR3 is CASSVRHQGFSEAFF. The CDR3 region has the DNA TGCGCCAGCAGCGTACGACACCAGGGTTTTTCTGAAGCTTTCTTT.

This rearrangement joins TRBV7-2 to TRBJ2-3; 10 bases are a match to TRBD1. The CDR3 consists of 14 residues. V lost 6 bases, J lost 7 bases, and 7 bases stayed unmatched. CDR1 is SGHTA and CDR2 is FQGNSA in the germline V gene. The CDR3 bases are TGTGCCAGCAGGGGGACAGGGGTTGCGAATACGCAGTATTTT. Translation: CASRGTGVANTQYF.

The chain links TRBV5-1 to TRBJ1-6, with 8 bases matching TRBD1. Germline CDR1 and CDR2: SGHRS and YFSETQ. Trimming removed 2 bases from V and 7 bases from J; junction bases left unmatched: 5. The CDR3 sequence is 15 residues long. The CDR3 DNA sequence: TGCGCCAGCAGCTTCCAGGGGGCGAAGAATTCACCCCTCCACTTT. Encoded protein: CASSFQGAKNSPLHF.

This clone was seen only a few times. The chain joins TRBV9 to TRBJ1-4; D possibly corresponds to TRBD1 (6 bases). The CDR3 is 14 amino acids. Between the trimmed V and J ends, which lost 6 bases and 7 bases, there was a span of 16 bases. Per germline, CDR1 SGDLS and CDR2 YYNGEE. CDR3 residues: CASNEGGGGEKLFF. The CDR3 nucleotides read TGTGCCAGCAACGAAGGGGGAGGGGGTGAAAAACTGTTTTTT.

This chain connects TRBV7-9 to TRBJ2-3; D remains ambiguous. Germline loops: CDR1 SEHNR, CDR2 FQNEAQ (reference sequence). The CDR3 is made up of 15 amino acids. The V gene lost 0 bases and the J gene lost 5 bases, with 12 bases spanning the gap. DNA of the CDR3: TGTGCCAGCAGCTTAGCGGCCTCGCCCTTAGATACGCAGTATTTT. Translating gives CASSLAASPLDTQYF.

The chain carries TRBV6-5 and TRBJ1-6, with 7 bases lining up with TRBD1. Germline loops: CDR1 MNHEY, CDR2 SVGAGI. This CDR3 is 16 amino acids long. V shed 0 bases, J shed 10 bases, and the junction held 9 bases outside the gene matches. This chain's CDR3 is CASSYSRGPRDSPLHF. The CDR3 nucleotides are TGTGCCAGCAGTTACTCGAGGGGGCCCCGGGACTCACCCCTCCACTTT.

In DNA, the CDR3 is TGCGCCAGCGGACGCGGGGAGAGGGCCTATAATTCACCCCTCCACTTT. Translation gives CASGRGERAYNSPLHF. The rearrangement uses TRBV5-1 and TRBJ1-6; unclear D gene. CDR1 is SGHRS and CDR2 is YFSETQ in the germline V gene. Trimming left V 7 bases short and J 2 bases short, with 16 bases between. The CDR3 is 16 residues long.

The chain employs TRBV7-2 and TRBJ2-3; no definite D call. In germline, CDR1 is SGHTA, CDR2 FQGNSA. This CDR3 spans 12 amino acids. The V gene lost 5 bases and the J gene lost 0 bases, with 3 bases spanning the gap. CDR3 loop: CASSLSTDTQYF. CDR3 in DNA: TGTGCCAGCAGCCTTAGCACAGATACGCAGTATTTT.

The V call is TRBV10-1, the J call TRBJ1-5; D gene unclear. V was trimmed by 8 bases and J by 7 bases, leaving 18 bases between them. The CDR3 contains 14 residues. Looked up from germline, CDR1 is WNHNN and CDR2 is SYGVQD (reference sequence). CDR3: CASPNWRVRQPQHF. The CDR3, as DNA: TGCGCCAGCCCGAATTGGAGGGTTCGGCAGCCCCAGCATTTT.

This chain uses TRBV15 with TRBJ2-1; 7 positions agree with TRBD1. The CDR3 is 15 amino acids. With V trimmed by 0 bases and J by 4 bases, 3 bases remained unmatched. Per germline, CDR1 LNHNV and CDR2 YYDKDF (reference sequence). The CDR3 region is CATSREGTDYNEQFF. DNA for the CDR3: TGTGCCACCAGCAGAGAGGGGACAGATTACAATGAGCAGTTCTTC.

This chain uses TRBV7-8 with TRBJ2-1, with 8 nucleotides matching TRBD2. CDR3 length equals 16 residues. Germline lookup yields CDR1 SGHVS and CDR2 FQNEAQ. Trimming cost V 5 bases and J 4 bases; bases outside gene matches: 10. The CDR3 coding sequence is TGTGCCAGCAGCCAACTGCGGGGGGTTCGGTACAATGAGCAGTTCTTC. Protein product: CASSQLRGVRYNEQFF.

The chain joins TRBV5-6 to TRBJ1-5, with D perhaps matching TRBD1 (5 bases). Trimming left V 2 bases short and J 6 bases short, with 12 bases between. This CDR3 is 14 amino acids long. Looked up from germline, CDR1 is SGHDT and CDR2 is YYEEEE. The CDR3 sequence: CASSLRGGGQPQHF. CDR3 in DNA: TGTGCCAGCAGCTTACGGGGGGGTGGTCAGCCCCAGCATTTT.

V usage is TRBV7-9 and J usage is TRBJ2-1, with 9 bases identical to TRBD2. Germline CDR1 SEHNR, CDR2 FQNEAQ (reference sequence). Losses at the gene ends were 5 bases for V and 7 bases for J; bases not matched to a gene: 6. The CDR3 totals 14 residues. CDR3: CASSPGGLANEQFF. CDR3 bases: TGTGCCAGCAGCCCAGGGGGACTAGCTAATGAGCAGTTCTTC.

The chain has TRBV6-2 or TRBV6-3 and TRBJ2-5; 11 bases are a match to TRBD2. V lost 3 bases, J lost 0 bases, and 6 bases stayed unmatched. CDR1 and CDR2 (germline): MNHEY, SVGEGT. This CDR3 is 17 amino acids long. The CDR3 loop is CASSYHSGGADQETQYF. CDR3 DNA sequence: TGTGCCAGCAGTTATCATAGCGGGGGGGCTGACCAAGAGACCCAGTACTTC.

The rearrangement uses TRBV19 and TRBJ1-6, with a tentative D call TRBD1 (5 bases). CDR1 is LNHDA, CDR2 SQIVND, per germline (reference sequence). V was cut by 6 bases and J by 5 bases, with 11 bases left in between. The CDR3 totals 14 residues. The CDR3 DNA reads TGTGCCAGTAGAACCGGACATGATAATTCACCCCTCCACTTT. Translation: CASRTGHDNSPLHF.

J is TRBJ1-5 and V is TRBV19; D gene unclear. Germline CDR1 and CDR2: LNHDA and SQIVND (reference sequence). With 6 bases removed from V and 2 bases from J, the gap between germline ends came to 5 bases. The CDR3 runs 12 residues. The CDR3 sequence is CASRPGNQPQHF. CDR3 sequence (DNA): TGTGCCAGTAGACCGGGCAATCAGCCCCAGCATTTT.

This chain uses TRBV29-1 with TRBJ2-1, with 13 bases matching TRBD2. The CDR3 contains 17 residues. Germline V lookup: CDR1 SQVTM, CDR2 ANQGSEA. With V trimmed by 1 base and J by 7 bases, 10 bases remained unmatched. DNA for the CDR3: TGCAGCGTTGAAGGATGGGAACTAGCGGGGGGGCGGAATGAGCAGTTCTTC. Amino acid sequence: CSVEGWELAGGRNEQFF.

V gene TRBV7-2 combines with J gene TRBJ1-5; TRBD1 matches at 7 bases. Germline lookup yields CDR1 SGHTA and CDR2 FQGNSA. V shed 5 bases, J shed 7 bases, and the junction held 14 bases outside the gene matches. The CDR3 extends over 16 amino acids. This chain's CDR3 is CASSPELTGVRQPQHF. The CDR3, as DNA: TGTGCCAGCAGCCCCGAGTTAACAGGGGTGCGGCAGCCCCAGCATTTT.

This chain links TRBV18 with TRBJ1-4; D unclear. Germline CDR1 KGHSH, CDR2 LQKENI. Deletions cut 3 bases from V and 8 bases from J, with 16 bases between. This CDR3 region has 15 residues. This CDR3 reads CASSPLEDLEEKLFF. The CDR3 nucleotides read TGTGCCAGCTCACCCCTGGAGGATCTGGAGGAAAAACTGTTTTTT.

J is TRBJ2-6 and V is TRBV30, with unresolved D. This CDR3 region has 14 residues. V lost 1 base and J lost 0, with 4 bases in between. Germline-derived CDR1 and CDR2 are GTSNPN and SVGIG (reference sequence). The CDR3 sequence is CAWSGLSGANVLTF. The CDR3 DNA reads TGTGCCTGGAGTGGGCTCTCTGGGGCCAACGTCCTGACTTTC.